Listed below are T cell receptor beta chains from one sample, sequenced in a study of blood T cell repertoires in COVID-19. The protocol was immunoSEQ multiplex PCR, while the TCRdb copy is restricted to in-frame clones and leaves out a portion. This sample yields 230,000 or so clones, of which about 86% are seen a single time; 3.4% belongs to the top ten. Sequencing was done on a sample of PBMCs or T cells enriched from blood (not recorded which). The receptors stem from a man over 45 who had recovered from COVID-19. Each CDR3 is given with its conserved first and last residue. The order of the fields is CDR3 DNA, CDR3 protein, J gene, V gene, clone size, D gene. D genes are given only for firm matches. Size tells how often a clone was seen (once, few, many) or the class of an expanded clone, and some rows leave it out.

CDR3nt: TGTGCCATCAGTCCAGACAGGGTAATGAACACTGAAGCTTTCTTT
CDR3aa: CAISPDRVMNTEAFF
j_gene: TRBJ1-1
v_gene: TRBV10-3
abundance: .
d_gene: TRBD1

CDR3nt: TGCGCCAGCAGTGGAACTCAGAGCGATTTTGGCTACACCTTC
CDR3aa: CASSGTQSDFGYTF
j_gene: TRBJ1-2
v_gene: TRBV5-1
abundance: many
d_gene: .

CDR3nt: TGTGCCAGCAGCAACCCACCGGGTGAGCAGTTCTTC
CDR3aa: CASSNPPGEQFF
j_gene: TRBJ2-1
v_gene: TRBV7-9
abundance: .
d_gene: .

CDR3nt: TGTGCCAGCAGCCAGGGGGGTAGCGGGAGGATCAATGAGCAGTTCTTC
CDR3aa: CASSQGGSGRINEQFF
j_gene: TRBJ2-1
v_gene: TRBV3-1/TRBV3-2
abundance: .
d_gene: TRBD2

CDR3nt: TGTGCCAGCAGCCCCCCTTGGGGGGAGGGTGGCTACACCTTC
CDR3aa: CASSPPWGEGGYTF
j_gene: TRBJ1-2
v_gene: TRBV5-4
abundance: .
d_gene: .

CDR3nt: TGTGCCAGCAGCCCTCGTTCCGGGAACACTGAAGCTTTCTTT
CDR3aa: CASSPRSGNTEAFF
j_gene: TRBJ1-1
v_gene: TRBV9
abundance: few
d_gene: .

CDR3nt: TGTGCCACCAGTTCGCGGGAGGGCCACGAGCAGTACTTC
CDR3aa: CATSSREGHEQYF
j_gene: TRBJ2-7
v_gene: TRBV15
abundance: .
d_gene: TRBD2

CDR3nt: TGTGCCAGCAGTAGACAGGGGGCAGGAGATACGCAGTATTTT
CDR3aa: CASSRQGAGDTQYF
j_gene: TRBJ2-3
v_gene: TRBV28
abundance: .
d_gene: TRBD1

CDR3nt: TGTGCCAGCAGCTTAGGACGGGAGGGCTACAATGAGCAGTTCTTC
CDR3aa: CASSLGREGYNEQFF
j_gene: TRBJ2-1
v_gene: TRBV5-4
abundance: .
d_gene: TRBD2

CDR3nt: TGTGCCAGCAGCAAGACGGAGATTGAAGCTTTCTTT
CDR3aa: CASSKTEIEAFF
j_gene: TRBJ1-1
v_gene: TRBV7-9
abundance: .
d_gene: .

CDR3nt: TGTGCCAGCCACCAAGACAGCGTGAACACTGAAGCTTTCTTT
CDR3aa: CASHQDSVNTEAFF
j_gene: TRBJ1-1
v_gene: TRBV4-2
abundance: once
d_gene: .

CDR3nt: TGTGCCAGTACTCTGGGGGCAGCCCTCTATGGCTACACCTTC
CDR3aa: CASTLGAALYGYTF
j_gene: TRBJ1-2
v_gene: TRBV19
abundance: .
d_gene: .

CDR3nt: TGTGCCAGCAGCTCCCCCCGGGACAGGCAAGGCAATGAGCAGTTCTTC
CDR3aa: CASSSPRDRQGNEQFF
j_gene: TRBJ2-1
v_gene: TRBV13
abundance: .
d_gene: TRBD1

CDR3nt: TGTGCCAGCAGTTACTACGGACAGGGGGCAAAAGGCTACACCTTC
CDR3aa: CASSYYGQGAKGYTF
j_gene: TRBJ1-2
v_gene: TRBV6-5
abundance: .
d_gene: TRBD1

CDR3nt: TGTGCCAGCAGCTTCGAACCCTGGAGGAATAATGAAAAACTGTTTTTT
CDR3aa: CASSFEPWRNNEKLFF
j_gene: TRBJ1-4
v_gene: TRBV5-6
abundance: .
d_gene: .

CDR3nt: TGTGCCAGCAGCCGCCGGACAGGGCAAGGTGGGACTGAAGCTTTCTTT
CDR3aa: CASSRRTGQGGTEAFF
j_gene: TRBJ1-1
v_gene: TRBV3-1/TRBV3-2
abundance: .
d_gene: TRBD1

CDR3nt: TGTGCCAGCAGCTTGCAGGGGGCCGGCAATCAGCCCCAGCATTTT
CDR3aa: CASSLQGAGNQPQHF
j_gene: TRBJ1-5
v_gene: TRBV5-4
abundance: .
d_gene: TRBD1

CDR3nt: TGTGCCAGCAGCCGGGCGGGGGACACTGAAGCTTTCTTT
CDR3aa: CASSRAGDTEAFF
j_gene: TRBJ1-1
v_gene: TRBV3-1/TRBV3-2
abundance: .
d_gene: .

CDR3nt: TGTGCCAGCAGCTACACTAGCAAGCCCTCCTACAATGAGCAGTTCTTC
CDR3aa: CASSYTSKPSYNEQFF
j_gene: TRBJ2-1
v_gene: TRBV13
abundance: .
d_gene: .

CDR3nt: TGTGCCACAAAGGGACAAACGAATCAGCCCCAGCATTTT
CDR3aa: CATKGQTNQPQHF
j_gene: TRBJ1-5
v_gene: TRBV24-1
abundance: .
d_gene: .

CDR3nt: TGTGCCAGCAGTTCTGGACAGCCAAACTATGGCTACACCTTC
CDR3aa: CASSSGQPNYGYTF
j_gene: TRBJ1-2
v_gene: TRBV2
abundance: .
d_gene: .

CDR3nt: TGTGCCAGCAGCGGGTCGTCCCAGGGGGCATTGTCCGGGGAGCTGTTTTTT
CDR3aa: CASSGSSQGALSGELFF
j_gene: TRBJ2-2
v_gene: TRBV11-3
abundance: .
d_gene: TRBD1

CDR3nt: TGCGCCAGCAGCAGCCGGGACAGGGAAGCAGATACGCAGTATTTT
CDR3aa: CASSSRDREADTQYF
j_gene: TRBJ2-3
v_gene: TRBV4-1
abundance: .
d_gene: TRBD1

CDR3nt: TGCGCCAGCAGCCAAGATGTTTCGGTTCAAGAGACCCAGTACTTC
CDR3aa: CASSQDVSVQETQYF
j_gene: TRBJ2-5
v_gene: TRBV4-1
abundance: .
d_gene: .

CDR3nt: TGTGCCAGCAGCTCGGTGCTTGTGGAGACCCAGTACTTC
CDR3aa: CASSSVLVETQYF
j_gene: TRBJ2-5
v_gene: TRBV7-2
abundance: .
d_gene: .

CDR3nt: TGTGCCAGAAGCTTGGCTCTGGCTAGCGGAGAAAAGGGACAAGAGACCCAGTACTTC
CDR3aa: CARSLALASGEKGQETQYF
j_gene: TRBJ2-5
v_gene: TRBV5-3
abundance: .
d_gene: TRBD2

CDR3nt: TGTGCCAGTAGTTTTCAGGGAAGGGGTGCCGGGGAGCTGTTTTTT
CDR3aa: CASSFQGRGAGELFF
j_gene: TRBJ2-2
v_gene: TRBV19
abundance: .
d_gene: .